The sequence of this T cell receptor (beta chain) was determined in a study of regulatory T cells in long-lasting Graves disease. Whole-study results and caveats: Favoring TRBV28, TRBJ1-2 and TRBJ2-5 was a feature seen in persistent disease.

CDR3-region Arm-PCR and iRepertoire HTBI primers produced the TCR beta libraries. TCRdb fed the multiplex PCR reads into MiXCR, producing one record per CDR3 protein. The table lists roughly 500,000 distinct CDR3 sequences, 12% to 15% of them singletons, with approximately 19% in the top ten. CDR3 length equals 17 residues. CDR1 and CDR2 (germline): MNHEY, SVGEGT. J gave up 4 bases and V 0 bases, and 8 bases lay outside the gene matches. Worth noting for this clonotype: Its matching antigen is unknown.

Time point here: newly diagnosed GD, antithyroid drugs for less than 3 months. Making the TCR library involved RNA that had been extracted from PBMCs. The same data also contributed to another study, on T cells in Graves' hyperthyroidism and ophthalmopathy. That work adds: Stable disease denoted Graves' hyperthyroidism without ophthalmopathy progression within 18 months. Clinical symptoms, serum thyroxine, TRAb, thyroid ultrasound and orbital computed tomography established diagnosis. An initial round of RT-PCR targeting the TCR CDR3 relied on the HTBI primer set.

The chain is built from TRBV6-2 or TRBV6-3 and TRBJ2-1, with 8 positions matching TRBD2. The sequence was obtained from a woman aged 45-59 years with Graves disease. Sequenced here: peripheral blood mononuclear cells (PBMCs), sampled at new diagnosis, from a patient treated with antithyroid drugs. DNA for the CDR3: TGTGCCAGCAGTTACTCGACGGGGGGGGGCAGGTACAATGAGCAGTTCTTC. Encoded protein: CASSYSTGGGRYNEQFF.